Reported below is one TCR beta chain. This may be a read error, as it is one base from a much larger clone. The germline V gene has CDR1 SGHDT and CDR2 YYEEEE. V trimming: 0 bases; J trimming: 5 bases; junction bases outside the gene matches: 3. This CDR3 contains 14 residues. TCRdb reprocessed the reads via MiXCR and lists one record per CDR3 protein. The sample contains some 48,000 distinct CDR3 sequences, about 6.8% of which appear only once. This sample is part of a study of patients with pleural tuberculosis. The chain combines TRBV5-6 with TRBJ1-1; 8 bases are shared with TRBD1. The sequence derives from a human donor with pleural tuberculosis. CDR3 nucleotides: TGTGCCAGCAGCTTGGACAGGGGGGTGACTGAAGCTTTCTTT. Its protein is CASSLDRGVTEAFF.